The 16 T cell receptor beta chains in this list originate from one sample, sequenced in a study of regulatory T cells in long-lasting Graves disease (dated by TCRdb to about 2021). Library construction relied on multiplex PCR. The sequencing machine was an Illumina HiSeq 4000. iRepertoire HTBI primers and Arm-PCR amplification of CDR3 regions were used to construct TCR beta libraries. TCRdb reanalyzed the raw reads on its own, using fastp at Q25 for trimming and MiXCR for clone calling, and kept in-frame beta chains. CDR3 protein sequences are deduplicated, and each keeps its most common genes and DNA. This sample is represented by a few hundred thousand distinct CDR3 sequences; 13% to 15% of them were singletons. Approximately 17% of the sample belongs to the ten largest clones. In the paper's terms, the time point label means: newly diagnosed GD, antithyroid drugs for less than 3 months. For both TCR sequencing and RNA sequencing, RNA was extracted from PBMCs in TRIzol.

These data are also associated with another study on T cells in Graves' hyperthyroidism and ophthalmopathy.

The material was peripheral blood mononuclear cells (PBMCs), obtained at new diagnosis, from a patient treated with antithyroid drugs. The origin of the receptors is a woman in her fifties or sixties with Graves disease. Donor details come from another sample of the same person, matched by shared clones.

V and J are TRBV11-2 and TRBJ1-5, with a weak D call TRBD1 (5 bases). The V end lost 1 base, the J end lost 7 bases, and 11 bases lay between the germline ends. Per the germline V gene, CDR1 is SGHAT and CDR2 is FQNNGV. The CDR3 totals 14 residues. DNA for the CDR3: TGTGCCAGCAGCTTAGCGACAGTTGAACAGCCCCAGCATTTT. Its translation: CASSLATVEQPQHF.

This clonotype was recorded many times. The rearrangement uses TRBV18 and TRBJ2-5; 13 bases are a match to TRBD2. The CDR3 covers 16 residues. The ends lost 8 bases at V and 0 bases at J; junction bases unmatched: 6. CDR1 and CDR2 (germline): KGHSH, LQKENI. CDR3 coding DNA: TGTGCCAGCAGCCCCGGACTAGCGGGGGACCAAGAGACCCAGTACTTC. Translation: CASSPGLAGDQETQYF.

This clonotype has more than one count but fewer than ten. The chain carries TRBV20-1 and TRBJ2-1; tentative D call: TRBD2 (5 bases). Trimming cost V 3 bases and J 7 bases, with 10 bases left between them. This CDR3 has 12 amino acids. The germline V gene encodes CDR1 DFQATT and CDR2 SNEGSKA (reference sequence). CDR3 region: CSASQRLNEQFF. CDR3 bases: TGCAGTGCTAGCCAGCGACTAAATGAGCAGTTCTTC.

The chain carries TRBV30 and TRBJ2-7; 7 nucleotides agree with TRBD1. CDR3 length: 17 residues. CDR1 is GTSNPN, CDR2 SVGIG, per germline (reference sequence). Germline trimming cut 0 bases from V and 3 bases from J; bases unmatched to any gene: 14. This CDR3 is CAWSVLGGSARGYEQYF. CDR3 nucleotide sequence: TGTGCCTGGAGTGTCCTAGGGGGCTCCGCCAGGGGCTACGAGCAGTACTTC.

In this sample, this clonotype turned up many times. V is TRBV6-2 or TRBV6-3 and J is TRBJ1-2, with D perhaps TRBD1 (5 bases). Germline values: CDR1 MNHEY, CDR2 SVGEGT. The CDR3 runs 14 residues. Trimming shortened V by 6 bases and J by 4 bases, and 15 bases separated the two germline ends. The CDR3 DNA reads TGTGCCAGCAGCTTGAACACAGGAATCTATGGCTACACCTTC. Translating gives CASSLNTGIYGYTF.

The chain combines TRBV27 with TRBJ2-3; 8 bases align to TRBD2. Germline trimming cut 5 bases from V and 7 bases from J; bases unmatched to any gene: 11. Germline-derived CDR1 and CDR2 are MNHEY and SMNVEV (reference sequence). The CDR3 contains 15 residues. CDR3 amino acids: CASSPRKAGENTQYF. The CDR3 DNA reads as TGTGCCAGCAGTCCCCGTAAAGCGGGAGAAAATACGCAGTATTTT.

This chain uses TRBV27 with TRBJ2-7; TRBD1 might be the D (6 bases). CDR1 MNHEY and CDR2 SMNVEV come from the germline V gene (reference sequence). The CDR3 has 18 residues. V was shortened by 0 bases and J by 2 bases, with 20 bases between the two germline ends. The CDR3 sequence is CASSLSGGQGPFPYEQYF. In nucleotides, the CDR3 is TGTGCCAGCAGTTTATCCGGCGGCCAGGGGCCCTTTCCCTACGAGCAGTACTTC.

At least ten counts were recorded for this clonotype. The V and J genes are TRBV28 and TRBJ1-6; 7 nucleotides agree with TRBD1. This CDR3 is 15 amino acids long. With 8 bases clipped from V and 0 bases from J, the junction kept 4 bases outside the gene matches. Germline V gives CDR1 MDHEN, CDR2 SYDVKM. CDR3 amino acids: CASSQGSSYNSPLHF. For the CDR3, the DNA is TGTGCCAGCTCACAGGGGAGCTCCTATAATTCACCCCTCCACTTT.

This clonotype came up a few times. This rearrangement joins TRBV7-9 to TRBJ1-4, with unresolved D. Looked up from germline, CDR1 is SEHNR and CDR2 is FQNEAQ (reference sequence). The CDR3 has 12 residues. The germline V and J ends were trimmed by 5 bases and 8 bases, with 9 bases remaining between them. The CDR3 protein is CASSPKSEKLFF. The CDR3 region has the DNA TGTGCCAGCAGCCCGAAAAGCGAAAAACTGTTTTTT.

This clonotype has at least ten counts. The V and J genes are TRBV2 and TRBJ1-5; TRBD1 agrees at 12 bases. CDR1 SNHLY and CDR2 FYNNEI come from the germline V gene. With V trimmed by 7 bases and J by 4 bases, 8 bases remained unmatched. This CDR3 is built from 16 residues. Here the CDR3 DNA reads TGTGCCAGCACGCAGGGACAGGGGGCGCAAAATCAGCCCCAGCATTTT. Translated: CASTQGQGAQNQPQHF.

The V and J genes are TRBV5-5 and TRBJ2-2; possibly TRBD2 for D (6 bases). Germline V CDR1 and CDR2: SGHKS, YYEKEE (reference sequence). V lost 4 bases and J lost 4, with 14 bases in between. The CDR3 contains 15 residues. In DNA form, the CDR3 reads TGTGCCAGCAGCCGCACCCTAGCGAGCACCGGGGAGCTGTTTTTT. It encodes CASSRTLASTGELFF.

This clonotype was counted many times. The chain carries TRBV7-2 and TRBJ2-5; no clear D. There are 14 residues in the CDR3. The V end was cut by 1 base, the J end by 4 bases, with 10 bases between. CDR1 is SGHTA and CDR2 is FQGNSA in the germline V gene. CDR3 nucleotides: TGTGCCAGCAGCTTAGGGGCAGAGAGAGAGACCCAGTACTTC. It specifies CASSLGAERETQYF.

The chain combines TRBV2 with TRBJ2-7, with 9 bases matching TRBD1. V lost 7 bases and J lost 2; bases outside the gene matches: 6. The germline V gene has CDR1 SNHLY and CDR2 FYNNEI. The CDR3 loop spans 14 amino acids. The DNA for the CDR3 is TGTGCCAGCACCTCCGGGACAGGGCCCTACGAGCAGTACTTC. This encodes CASTSGTGPYEQYF.

This clonotype was counted at least ten times. The chain joins TRBV7-2 to TRBJ1-1; weak D call: TRBD1 (5 bases). With 3 bases removed from V and 10 bases from J, the gap between germline ends came to 21 bases. This CDR3 region has 15 residues. In germline, CDR1 is SGHTA, CDR2 FQGNSA. The CDR3 loop is CASSFGDARTLGAFF. The CDR3 nucleotides read TGTGCCAGCAGCTTTGGGGACGCCCGAACACTAGGAGCTTTCTTT.

This clonotype was seen at least ten times. CDR3 in amino acids: CASLPGGRSYNEQFF. DNA of the CDR3: TGTGCCAGCCTCCCCGGGGGGAGGTCCTACAATGAGCAGTTCTTC. The chain joins TRBV28 to TRBJ2-1; 7 positions match TRBD2. Germline-derived CDR1 and CDR2 are MDHEN and SYDVKM. The CDR3 has 15 amino acids. The J segment lost 1 base and the V segment lost 8 bases, leaving 8 bases of the junction unmatched.

This clonotype has ten or more counts. The rearrangement links TRBV28 to TRBJ1-2, with D uncertain. The germline V and J ends were trimmed by 3 bases and 8 bases, with 7 bases remaining between them. Looked up from germline, CDR1 is MDHEN and CDR2 is SYDVKM. This CDR3 has 11 amino acids. The CDR3 nucleotides are TGTGCCAGCAGTTTTGGGGAAGGCTACACCTTC. This translates into CASSFGEGYTF.